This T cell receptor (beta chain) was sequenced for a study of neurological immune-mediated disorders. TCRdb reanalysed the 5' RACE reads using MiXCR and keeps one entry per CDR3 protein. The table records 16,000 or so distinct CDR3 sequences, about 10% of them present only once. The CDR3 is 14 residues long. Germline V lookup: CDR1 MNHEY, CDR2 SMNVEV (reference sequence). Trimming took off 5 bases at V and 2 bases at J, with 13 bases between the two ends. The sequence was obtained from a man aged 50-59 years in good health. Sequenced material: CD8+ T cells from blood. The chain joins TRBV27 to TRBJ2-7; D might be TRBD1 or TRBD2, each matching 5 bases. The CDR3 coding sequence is TGTGCCAGCAGTCCGGGACCTGGCGCCTACGAGCAGTACTTC. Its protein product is CASSPGPGAYEQYF.